This T cell receptor (beta chain) was identified in a study of cytotoxic CD8 clonotypes in ibrutinib-treated CLL. Across the whole study: Included were 11 relapsed/refractory and about 14 treatment-naive patients, of whom 17 were IGHV unmutated.

Sequencing used immunoSEQ multiplex PCR; TCRdb keeps in-frame clones, though not all of them. The sample carries about 60,000 clones, 50% to 70% recorded once. This clone has only a few counts. V was pared by 1 base and J by 0 bases, with 4 bases between. CDR1 is SGHRS and CDR2 is YFSETQ in the germline V gene. The CDR3 has 14 amino acids. This TCR was sampled from a human donor with chronic lymphocytic leukemia. The chain recombines TRBV5-1 with TRBJ1-4; D is undetermined. The sample consisted of PBMCs, taken after 24 months of ibrutinib treatment. CDR3 in amino acids: CASSLSATNEKLFF. The CDR3 DNA reads TGCGCCAGCAGCTTGAGTGCAACTAATGAAAAACTGTTTTTT.